The text below deals with one TCR beta chain. A few counts support this clonotype. Its antigen has not been determined. No qualities accompany the bases; no much larger clone lies one base away. The data are from a study of T cells in Graves' hyperthyroidism and ophthalmopathy (dated by TCRdb to about 2019). Context from the whole study: Peripheral blood was sampled at the time of initial diagnosis, prior to any treatment. A discovery cohort of about a hundred patients, 43 with Graves' ophthalmopathy and approximately 55 with stable Graves' hyperthyroidism, was used to find distinguishing TCR V-J signatures. Prospective prediction of ophthalmopathy was tested in an independent validation cohort of fewer than 20 hyperthyroidism patients and 17 patients who later progressed to ophthalmopathy. For training and testing, the 100 or so patients in the discovery cohort were randomly divided in a 7:3 ratio. In addition, the study compared T-cell repertoires in thyroid tissue and in blood from five or six Graves' hyperthyroidism patients. After sampling, hyperthyroidism patients received methimazole starting at 30 mg daily, and ophthalmopathy patients received high-dose intravenous methylprednisolone. The paper describes TCR Vbeta CDR3 sequencing of 120 to 150 peripheral blood samples, made up of fewer than 50 ophthalmopathy patients, more than 70 hyperthyroidism patients and 17 progressor patients.

What the study reported, not specific to this receptor: Sample size was not statistically predetermined, and blinding of investigators to group allocation was not performed. Most expanded thyroid clonotypes (frequency above 0.001) were also found in blood, which suggests that blood repertoires may mirror thyroid immune responses. In validation, the model predicted progression to ophthalmopathy a median of 6.5 months before onset, with approximately 68% sensitivity and more than 72% specificity. In cross-validation, a model built on a 13 V-J signature told ophthalmopathy apart from stable hyperthyroidism with 87.88% sensitivity and roughly 82% specificity, and in testing the same model reached 80%/75%.

Moderately to severely active disease, a Clinical Activity Score of at least 3, a NOSPECS grade of at least 4, and a duration under 3 months were present in ophthalmopathy patients. Patients with uncontrolled infections, other autoimmune diseases, pregnancy or lactation were excluded. Diagnoses were established on the basis of clinical symptoms, serum thyroxine and TRAb, thyroid ultrasound, and orbital computed tomography. PBMCs were isolated from 10 ml of fresh peripheral blood by Ficoll-Paque density gradient centrifugation. Total RNA was extracted using Trizol reagent, and RNA quality was assessed on an Agilent 2100 Bioanalyzer. The TCR beta CDR3 regions were amplified from RNA transcripts. The TCR CDR3 was subjected to a first round of RT-PCR using the HTBI primer set and the Qiagen OneStep RT-PCR kit. Libraries were constructed in a second round of multiplex PCR, after which size selection and purification were carried out. Sequencing of the libraries was done on an Illumina HiSeq2000 using paired-end 100 bp reads. As for the original processing: SOAPnuke was used to process the raw data, with reads discarded if the reads contained adapters or uncalled bases, had a mean Phred below 15, or lacked an exact constant-primer or identifier match. High-quality paired reads were merged with COPE v1.2.5, and unique nucleotide sequences were defined as clonotypes. MiTCR v1.1 was used to align clonotypes to the IMGT TRBV, TRBD and TRBJ reference segments. The analysis was restricted to V-J combinations with a frequency above 0.0001, which together covered 99.2% of the repertoires. The TCS score was defined as F50 (clonal expansion) divided by E x V (chaos), with BLOSUM62-based TCRdist calculated between CDR3 peptides within each V-J. Welch's t-statistics and random forest reduced just over 500 V-J features to 13, which were used in a naive Bayes classifier (R e1071). TCRdb trimmed public reads at Q25 via fastp, called clones via MiXCR and kept in-frame beta chains. Duplicate CDR3 protein sequences are folded into a single record with the most common DNA and genes. These V and J calls originate from TCRdb's pipeline instead of the authors' own analysis. The sample has nearly 600,000 distinct CDR3 sequences on record, 13% to 15% of them singletons. Together, the top ten hold around 7% of the sample.

V and J are truncated by 6 bases and 10 bases respectively, leaving an intervening sequence of 13 bases. The CDR3 covers 12 residues, taking in both the cysteine and the phenylalanine. Here the CDR3 DNA is all that survives: 36 bases in frame from base 1. Per the germline V gene (reference sequence), DFQATT is the CDR1 and SNEGSKA is the CDR2. Sequenced sample: blood. The clonotype was recovered from a woman between 18 and 29 years old with Graves' ophthalmopathy. The rearranged segments are TRBV20-1 and TRBJ1-6; TRBD1 is a possible D gene, resting on 6 matching bases. CDR3 protein: CSAGRGGSPLHF. At the DNA level, the sequence is TGCAGTGCGGGCAGGGGTGGATCACCCCTCCACTTT.